This entry lists 3 T cell receptor beta chains sequenced from one sample in a study of blood T cell repertoires in COVID-19. Sequencing was performed with immunoSEQ multiplex PCR; in TCRdb, only in-frame clones are kept and a portion is missing. This sample has 250,000 to 300,000 clones, with about 86% found just once. Specimen: PBMCs or T cells enriched from blood (not recorded which). Receptors were obtained from a man younger than 45 with acute COVID-19.

The sample holds one count of this clone. The chain combines TRBV28 with TRBJ1-1, with D perhaps matching TRBD1 (6 bases). V dropped 6 bases and J dropped 5 bases, with 19 bases sitting between them. Germline CDR1 MDHEN, CDR2 SYDVKM. The CDR3 loop spans 15 amino acids. The chain's CDR3 is CASSSNLGGGTEAFF. The CDR3 bases are TGTGCCAGCAGCTCAAACCTAGGGGGAGGGACTGAAGCTTTCTTT.

The V and J genes are TRBV30 and TRBJ1-1, with TRBD1 matching over 7 bases. CDR1 is GTSNPN, CDR2 SVGIG, per germline (reference sequence). Trimming at V came to 1 base and at J to 4 bases, leaving 6 bases not matched to a gene. CDR3 length: 14 amino acids. CDR3 bases: TGTGCCTGGAGTGGGACAGGCTTGGGCACTGAAGCTTTCTTT. Translated, it gives CAWSGTGLGTEAFF.

The chain employs TRBV6-5 and TRBJ2-1, with D unresolved. The germline V gene has CDR1 MNHEY and CDR2 SVGAGI. Trimming removed 4 bases from V and 5 bases from J, with 15 bases in between. The CDR3 consists of 15 residues. The CDR3 loop is CASSFYLNNNNEQFF. For the CDR3, the DNA is TGTGCCAGCAGTTTCTATCTGAATAATAACAATGAGCAGTTCTTC.